These 14 T cell receptor beta chains came from one sample sequenced in a study of T cell clusters in autoimmune cytopenias (dated by TCRdb to the late 2010s). These reads were obtained on an Illumina MiSeq. To amplify TRB rearrangements, a touch-down multiplex PCR protocol was run with the TRB-A and TRB-B primer pools combined in a single tube. After the reads were reprocessed by TCRdb, one entry was made per CDR3 protein sequence, with no DNA. The table for this sample records some 3,500 distinct CDR3 sequences. Together, the top ten hold roughly 17% of the sample. Per sample, approximately 250 ng of peripheral blood genomic DNA, approximately 38,000 genome equivalents, was used for TRB amplification. Material for sequencing was peripheral blood. All receptors come from a human donor with an autoimmune cytopenia or autoimmune hepatitis (not recorded which).

This clonotype is labeled medium-sized (0.01 to 0.1%) based on frequency. The V call is TRBV6-4, the J call TRBJ2-3; without DNA, the TCRdb call of TRBD2 cannot be checked. The CDR3 is 16 residues long. Germline values: CDR1 MRHNA, CDR2 SNTAGT. The CDR3 region is CASSDGTSGATDTQYF.

The chain combines TRBV12-3 or TRBV12-4 with TRBJ1-2; TCRdb designates TRBD1, a call that cannot be tested without DNA. This CDR3 spans 12 amino acids. This chain's CDR3 is CASSSTGVGYTF.

Considering frequency, this clonotype is medium-sized (0.01 to 0.1%). The chain uses TRBV30 and TRBJ2-1; TCRdb reports TRBD2, a call that lacks DNA to check it against. Looked up from germline, CDR1 is GTSNPN and CDR2 is SVGIG (reference sequence). CDR3 length: 14 residues. CDR3 residues: CAWMGGLAINEQFF.

The V call is TRBV24-1, the J call TRBJ1-3. This CDR3 spans 16 amino acids. The germline V gene has CDR1 KGHDR and CDR2 SFDVKD. CDR3 sequence: CATSEDDGPSGNTIYF.

The chain is built from TRBV6-2 or TRBV6-3 and TRBJ2-7; as DNA is missing, the TRBD1 call by TCRdb cannot be tested. The CDR3 is 13 amino acids. The germline V gene encodes CDR1 MNHEY and CDR2 SVGEGT. The CDR3 loop is CASSNNGQNEQYF.

Measured by frequency, this clonotype is medium-sized. The chain uses TRBV29-1 and TRBJ2-3; TCRdb's assignment of TRBD1 cannot be checked, as there is no DNA. Germline V gene sequence: CDR1 SQVTM, CDR2 ANQGSEA. CDR3 length equals 11 residues. The CDR3 region is CSVRGGDTQYF.

This clonotype shows up as medium-sized by frequency. This rearrangement joins TRBV29-1 to TRBJ2-2; absent DNA, TCRdb's TRBD1 call cannot be checked. Germline V gene lookup returns CDR1 SQVTM and CDR2 ANQGSEA. The length of the CDR3 is 13 residues. The CDR3 region is CSVAWTGGGELFF.

Judged by frequency, this clonotype is medium-sized. The chain joins TRBV29-1 to TRBJ1-2; with no DNA, the TCRdb D assignment of TRBD1 cannot be verified. Germline assignment: CDR1 SQVTM and CDR2 ANQGSEA. The CDR3 contains 11 residues. The CDR3 here is CSVEAGGGYTF.

The chain employs TRBV4-3 and TRBJ2-2; TCRdb returns TRBD1, unconfirmable since there is no DNA. This CDR3 has 17 residues. The germline V gene has CDR1 LGHNA and CDR2 YSLEER. The CDR3 sequence is CASSQGAGGPNTGELFF.

Considering frequency, this clonotype is medium-sized. The chain employs TRBV20-1 and TRBJ1-6; TCRdb indicates TRBD1, and absent DNA this call remains unverified. The V gene's germline CDR1 is DFQATT and CDR2 SNEGSKA (reference sequence). The CDR3 contains 15 residues. CDR3 sequence reads: CSARDDRDSNSPLHF.

Measured by frequency, this clonotype is medium-sized (0.01 to 0.1%). The CDR3 protein is CASSGGGAAYEQYF. The rearrangement joins TRBV6-1 to TRBJ2-7; TCRdb's D call of TRBD2 is untestable without DNA. Germline V gives CDR1 MNHNS, CDR2 SASEGT. The CDR3 length is 14 residues.

The chain recombines TRBV19 with TRBJ1-1. The CDR3 is 14 amino acids. CDR1 and CDR2 (germline): LNHDA, SQIVND (reference sequence). CDR3: CASSIDRVNTEAFF.

This clonotype is identified as medium-sized from frequency. The chain links TRBV5-6 to TRBJ2-7. The V gene's germline CDR1 is SGHDT and CDR2 YYEEEE. The CDR3 is 12 residues long. The CDR3 region is CASSLETPEQYF.

This clonotype shows up as medium-sized by frequency. The V gene is TRBV6-6, the J gene TRBJ1-5. This CDR3 comprises 14 residues. Germline V gene data show CDR1 as MNHNY and CDR2 as SVGAGI (reference sequence). This CDR3 is CASDTYDSNQPQHF.